Listed below are T cell receptor beta chains from one sample, sequenced in a study of monozygotic twins with inflammatory bowel disease. TCRdb reprocessed the 5' RACE reads; each CDR3 protein has one entry and no DNA is given. In all, the sample yields under 150,000 distinct CDR3 sequences. The specimen was blood. Receptors were obtained from a human donor with ulcerative colitis or Crohn's disease, or a healthy co-twin of an affected twin (not recorded which). Each CDR3 is given with its conserved first and last residue.

TRBV12-3/TRBV12-4	TRBJ1-6	CASSFSGPSYNSPLHF
TRBV13	TRBJ2-2	CASREAITGRNTGELFF
TRBV6-5	TRBJ2-6	CASSYSGGSGANVLTF
TRBV5-1	TRBJ2-2	CASSLTPAESNTGELFF
TRBV27	TRBJ2-7	CASRPGYGDRSGSYEQYF
TRBV7-6	TRBJ2-7	CASSFSQGVNYEQYF
TRBV12-3/TRBV12-4	TRBJ1-5	CASSTTGNQPQHF
TRBV20-1	TRBJ1-5	CSATPGTNQPQHF
TRBV20-1	TRBJ2-7	CSARDGTGGLYEQYF
TRBV5-6	TRBJ2-7	CASRRDRYEQYF
TRBV6-2/TRBV6-3	TRBJ1-2	CASRIWGQNPNYGYTF
TRBV6-6	TRBJ2-7	CASSYLDRAYEQYF
TRBV7-9	TRBJ2-2	CASSLVWQQNTGELFF
TRBV5-1	TRBJ1-2	CASSLDRGGGYTF
TRBV20-1	TRBJ2-1	CSASPGELGQFF
TRBV7-6	TRBJ2-1	CASSPLWTGTPMYGNEQFF
TRBV29-1	TRBJ2-5	CSVKKVQETQYF
TRBV19	TRBJ1-5	CASSIVGIYSNQPQHF
TRBV2	TRBJ2-5	CASSRGEPDFQETQYF
TRBV4-3	TRBJ1-4	CASSLGGTGEKLFF
TRBV4-2	TRBJ2-3	CASSQDGPSGGTDTQYF
TRBV12-3/TRBV12-4	TRBJ2-1	CASSSRVGTGYFDEQFF